The 20 T cell receptor beta chains below all came from one sample that was sequenced in a study of blood T cell repertoires in COVID-19. Sequenced by immunoSEQ multiplex PCR; TCRdb stores in-frame clones only, minus some. Of 200,000 to 300,000 clones in the sample, 88% were seen once. The sample consisted of PBMCs or T cells enriched from blood (not recorded which). These receptors all come from a woman aged 40 to 50 with acute COVID-19.

This clone was detected a few times. The rearrangement links TRBV5-1 to TRBJ2-2; 8 nucleotides align to TRBD1. The germline V gene encodes CDR1 SGHRS and CDR2 YFSETQ. The V segment lost 1 base and the J segment 4 bases; nucleotides outside the gene matches: 0. The CDR3 covers 14 residues. CDR3 sequence: CASSLTGGTGELFF. The CDR3 nucleotides read TGCGCCAGCAGCTTGACAGGGGGCACCGGGGAGCTGTTTTTT.

This clone came up once. The chain recombines TRBV9 with TRBJ1-6; no firm D call. Germline-derived CDR1 and CDR2 are SGDLS and YYNGEE. The CDR3 runs 14 residues. V dropped 2 bases and J dropped 12 bases, with 15 bases sitting between them. The CDR3: CASSVGRAEGPLHF. CDR3 sequence (DNA): TGTGCCAGCAGCGTTGGACGGGCAGAGGGACCCCTCCACTTT.

On this clone: The sample has other DNA sequences that encode this CDR3 too. The chain is built from TRBV5-1 and TRBJ1-2; a weak D match, TRBD1 (6 bases). Trimming pared 0 bases from V and 5 bases from J, leaving 8 bases between. Germline CDR1 and CDR2: SGHRS and YFSETQ. The CDR3 extends over 13 amino acids. The CDR3 coding sequence is TGCGCCAGCAGCTTGGACCAGGGGTATGGCTACACCTTC. Protein sequence: CASSLDQGYGYTF.

The chain joins TRBV27 to TRBJ1-2; a possible D gene is TRBD1 (6 bases). Trimming took off 3 bases at V and 6 bases at J, with 11 bases between the two ends. The CDR3 has 13 residues. CDR1 is MNHEY and CDR2 is SMNVEV in the germline V gene (reference sequence). CDR3 amino acids: CASSFRQGNGYTF. As DNA, the CDR3 is TGTGCCAGCAGTTTTAGGCAGGGGAATGGCTACACCTTC.

For this clone: The same CDR3 also results from other DNA sequences found in this sample. The rearrangement joins TRBV7-9 to TRBJ1-1, with TRBD1 matching over 7 bases. Germline V gene sequence: CDR1 SEHNR, CDR2 FQNEAQ (reference sequence). The CDR3 totals 14 residues. The V segment lost 2 bases and the J segment 5 bases; nucleotides outside the gene matches: 5. The CDR3: CASSLSGGRTEAFF. The CDR3 coding sequence is TGTGCCAGCAGCTTATCAGGGGGAAGGACTGAAGCTTTCTTT.

This clone was counted a single time. J is TRBJ1-1 and V is TRBV29-1; TRBD1 is a possible D gene (5 bases). Trimming left V 6 bases short and J 8 bases short, with 22 bases between. In germline, CDR1 is SQVTM, CDR2 ANQGSEA. The CDR3 is 14 amino acids. In DNA form, the CDR3 reads TGCAGCGTGAAGATGGGAGGTGGGCAGGGAGAAGCTTTCTTT. Protein sequence: CSVKMGGGQGEAFF.

The gene calls are TRBV27 and TRBJ2-7; D is perhaps TRBD1 (6 bases). This CDR3 region has 12 residues. Germline CDR1 and CDR2: MNHEY and SMNVEV (reference sequence). Deletions cut 5 bases from V and 7 bases from J, with 12 bases between. The CDR3 nucleotides read TGTGCCAGCAGTGCAGGGGCAGGGGAGCAGTACTTC. Translating gives CASSAGAGEQYF.

In its sample, this clone was seen once. V and J are TRBV4-2 and TRBJ1-6; 7 bases map to TRBD1. The CDR3 covers 16 residues. Germline CDR1 LGHNA, CDR2 YNFKEQ. The junction had 7 bases not matched to a gene; V was cut back by 5 bases and J by 3 bases. The CDR3 sequence is CASSSQGKDYNSPLHF. The CDR3 DNA reads TGTGCCAGCAGCTCACAGGGGAAGGACTATAATTCACCCCTCCACTTT.

This clone came up a few times. CDR3 residues: CASSRSSGTSFDTQYF. The CDR3 nucleotides are TGTGCCAGCAGCAGATCCTCCGGGACTAGTTTTGATACGCAGTATTTT. The J gene is TRBJ2-3, the V gene TRBV7-9, with 8 bases that match TRBD2. This CDR3 is built from 16 residues. Germline V CDR1 and CDR2: SEHNR, FQNEAQ (reference sequence). V trimming: 5 bases; J trimming: 6 bases; junction bases outside the gene matches: 13.

The V call is TRBV4-1, the J call TRBJ1-1; D is unresolved. This CDR3 region has 13 residues. CDR1 MGHRA and CDR2 YSYEKL come from the germline V gene. V lost 4 bases and J lost 7, with 13 bases in between. CDR3 protein: CASSLTEAYEAFF. As DNA, the CDR3 is TGCGCCAGCAGCCTTACTGAGGCCTATGAAGCTTTCTTT.

With respect to this clone: It is unclear where the CDR3 begins or ends on the DNA, so no DNA is shown, and the CDR3 is as TCRdb lists it. The chain carries TRBV9 and TRBJ1-2; the table calls TRBD1, which could not be checked here. Both ends counted, the CDR3 spans 15 residues. Germline-derived CDR1 and CDR2 are SGDLS and YYNGEE. CDR3 in amino acids: CASSVGPGTGGPFTF.

V and J are TRBV5-1 and TRBJ1-4; D gene uncertain. Trimming left V 4 bases short and J 8 bases short, with 9 bases between. The CDR3 runs 12 residues. CDR1 is SGHRS, CDR2 YFSETQ, per germline. CDR3 protein: CASSPGPEKLFF. CDR3 sequence (DNA): TGCGCCAGCAGCCCAGGTCCCGAAAAACTGTTTTTT.

A single count supports this clone. J is TRBJ1-2 and V is TRBV20-1, with D hard to call. With 3 bases removed from V and 7 bases from J, the gap between germline ends came to 18 bases. The germline CDR1 and CDR2 sequences are DFQATT and SNEGSKA (reference sequence). The CDR3 has 14 amino acids. Written as DNA, the CDR3 is TGCAGTGCTAGTAGGGCCCCGGGGAACGCTGGCTACACCTTC. It encodes CSASRAPGNAGYTF.

The chain joins TRBV7-9 to TRBJ2-1; perhaps TRBD2 as D (7 bases). The CDR3 runs to 15 residues. The V gene's germline CDR1 is SEHNR and CDR2 FQNEAQ (reference sequence). The V and J ends lost 3 bases and 5 bases respectively, with 14 bases between them. The CDR3 protein is CASSFLGAGDNEQFF. CDR3 DNA: TGTGCCAGCAGCTTTCTGGGGGCGGGGGACAATGAGCAGTTCTTC.

V and J are TRBV3-1 (or the pseudogene TRBV3-2) and TRBJ2-7, with 14 bases lining up with TRBD2. Unmatched junction bases numbered 0, after V lost 8 bases and J lost 3 bases. Germline V gene data show CDR1 as LGHDT and CDR2 as YNNKEL (reference sequence). The CDR3 has 13 residues. The CDR3 protein is CASGLAGGYEQYF. Written as DNA, the CDR3 is TGTGCCAGCGGACTAGCGGGGGGCTACGAGCAGTACTTC.

V gene TRBV6-2 or TRBV6-3 combines with J gene TRBJ2-7, with D perhaps TRBD1 (7 bases). Germline values: CDR1 MNHEY, CDR2 SVGEGT. This CDR3 region has 14 residues. V was cut by 4 bases and J by 4 bases, with 14 bases left in between. The DNA of the CDR3 is TGTGCCAGCAGTTCCCAGGGGGGCCGGTACGAGCAGTACGTC. It encodes CASSSQGGRYEQYV.

In this sample, this clone turned up a few times. The CDR3 sequence: CASSEATGGRTEAFF. The CDR3, as DNA: TGTGCCAGCAGTGAAGCCACAGGGGGCAGGACTGAAGCTTTCTTT. V is TRBV6-1 and J is TRBJ1-1; 9 bases line up with TRBD1. V was pared by 0 bases and J by 5 bases, with 4 bases of the junction left unmatched. Germline-derived CDR1 and CDR2 are MNHNS and SASEGT. This CDR3 has 15 residues.

This clone was seen a handful of times. The rearrangement uses TRBV6-5 and TRBJ1-5; tentative D call: TRBD1 (5 bases). Germline V CDR1 and CDR2: MNHEY, SVGAGI. The length of the CDR3 is 14 residues. The ends were cut back, 6 bases at V and 3 bases at J, with 12 bases in the middle. The CDR3 here is CASSPDSLNQPQHF. Written as DNA, the CDR3 is TGTGCCAGCAGCCCCGACAGCCTCAATCAGCCCCAGCATTTT.

The chain links TRBV29-1 to TRBJ1-1; D unclear. Trimming stripped 4 bases from V and 0 bases from J, with 6 bases between. This CDR3 has 12 amino acids. Germline CDR1 SQVTM, CDR2 ANQGSEA. The CDR3 loop is CSVVPVNTEAFF. The CDR3 bases are TGCAGCGTTGTTCCGGTGAACACTGAAGCTTTCTTT.

This sequence joins TRBV14 and TRBJ2-3; unclear D gene. In germline, CDR1 is SGHDN, CDR2 FVKESK. Trimming stripped 2 bases from V and 0 bases from J, with 3 bases between. This CDR3 spans 13 amino acids. CDR3 in amino acids: CASSQPSTDTQYF. The CDR3 coding sequence is TGTGCCAGCAGCCAACCGAGCACAGATACGCAGTATTTT. Variable domain in full (rest from reference TRBV14 and TRBJ2-3): EAGVTQFPSHSVIEKGQTVTLRCDPISGHDNLYWYRRVMGKEIKFLLHFVKESKQDESGMPNNRFLAERTGGTYSTLKVQPAELEDSGVYFCASSQPSTDTQYFGPGTRLTVL.